These 7 T cell receptor beta chains originate from one sample sequenced in a study of response to subunit inactivated influenza vaccine. One entry per CDR3 protein, called by TCRdb with MiXCR from the RT-PCR reads. The sample records 500,000 to 700,000 distinct CDR3 sequences, roughly 25% being singletons. These data were likewise used in another study, on T cells expressing NK-cell markers. Per that study: With UMIs, 5'RACE template switching was used to make TCR beta cDNA.

Here the sequenced sample was CD4+ T cells sorted from PBMCs, taken 11 to 12 days after vaccination. These receptors all come from a man between 45 and 60 years old who received an inactivated influenza vaccine.

The genes are TRBV20-1 and TRBJ1-5; D is uncertain. The CDR3 consists of 13 residues. Germline CDR1 and CDR2: DFQATT and SNEGSKA (reference sequence). Between the trimmed V and J ends, which lost 3 bases and 7 bases, there was a span of 13 bases. The CDR3 DNA reads as TGCAGTGCTAGCAACGGGGATAGCCAGCCCCAGCATTTT. Amino acid sequence: CSASNGDSQPQHF.

The chain has TRBV6-2 or TRBV6-3 and TRBJ1-3; no clear D. Germline lookup yields CDR1 MNHEY and CDR2 SVGEGT. The CDR3 is 16 amino acids. Trimming left V 2 bases short and J 0 bases short, with 11 bases between. CDR3 sequence (DNA): TGTGCCAGCAGTTACGGAGTGAGAAGCTCTGGAAACACCATATATTTT. Protein product: CASSYGVRSSGNTIYF.

This clonotype was seen a few times. V gene TRBV4-3 combines with J gene TRBJ2-3; tentatively, D is TRBD2 (6 bases). From germline, CDR1 is LGHNA and CDR2 YSLEER. Deletions cut 3 bases from V and 2 bases from J, with 15 bases between. There are 16 residues in the CDR3. The CDR3 is CASSQEGSAATDTQYF. The CDR3 DNA sequence: TGCGCCAGCAGCCAGGAGGGGTCTGCGGCCACAGATACGCAGTATTTT.

The chain is built from TRBV4-3 and TRBJ2-2; 9 bases match TRBD2. Germline CDR1 LGHNA, CDR2 YSLEER. With 4 bases clipped from V and 5 bases from J, the junction kept 5 bases outside the gene matches. CDR3 length: 15 amino acids. CDR3 amino acids: CASSRPAGGTGELFF. The CDR3 DNA reads TGCGCCAGCAGCCGACCAGCGGGGGGTACCGGGGAGCTGTTTTTT.

This clonotype was counted between two and nine times. V usage is TRBV7-9 and J usage is TRBJ2-3, with D perhaps TRBD1 or TRBD2 (5 bases each). CDR3 length equals 14 residues. The germline gives CDR1 SEHNR, CDR2 FQNEAQ (reference sequence). Trimming removed 8 bases at V and 7 bases at J, with 19 bases between. CDR3 sequence reads: CASVKLRGMNTQYF. The DNA of the CDR3 is TGTGCCAGCGTGAAACTACGGGGCATGAATACGCAGTATTTT. Supplemented by reference TRBV7-9 and TRBJ2-3, the full variable domain reads DTGVSQNPRHKITKRGQNVTFRCDPISEHNRLYWYRQTLGQGPEFLTYFQNEAQLEKSRLLSDRFSAERPKGSFSTLEIQRTEQGDSAMYLCASVKLRGMNTQYFGPGTRLTVL.

The J gene is TRBJ2-3, the V gene TRBV18; 10 bases align to TRBD2. This CDR3 contains 16 residues. Germline lookup yields CDR1 KGHSH and CDR2 LQKENI. Trimming removed 0 bases from V and 1 base from J; junction bases left unmatched: 1. The CDR3 DNA reads TGTGCCAGCTCACCACCAACTAGCGGGGGCACAGATACGCAGTATTTT. Encoded protein: CASSPPTSGGTDTQYF.

V is TRBV5-5 and J is TRBJ2-7; 7 nucleotides agree with TRBD1. The CDR3 runs to 14 residues. Germline V lookup: CDR1 SGHKS, CDR2 YYEKEE (reference sequence). The V segment lost 2 bases and the J segment 3 bases; nucleotides outside the gene matches: 5. The CDR3 loop is CASSFGTAVYEQYF. The CDR3 region has the DNA TGTGCCAGCAGCTTCGGGACAGCCGTCTACGAGCAGTACTTC.